This record covers a single TCR beta chain. Antigen unknown. A read error is possible here, since a much larger clone lies one base away. CDR1 and CDR2 (germline): SGHVS, FNYEAQ. The CDR3 has 14 amino acids. This specimen comes from a study of molecular identifiers for immune sequencing clone quantification. The sorting of naive CD8 T cells used the CD8+CD4-CCR7+CD45RA+ phenotype. Each CDR3 protein is one row after TCRdb ran MiXCR on the PCR reads. The sample lists about 510,000 distinct CDR3 sequences; about a fifth were seen once. Study results and caveats: Barcode-sharing identical TCR molecules could underestimate highly expanded clone sizes.

The chain couples TRBV7-6 to TRBJ2-3; 10 nucleotides agree with TRBD1. The J call may be faulty, since TRBJ1-5 better matches the DNA end. The sample was naive CD8+ T cells from blood, with Jurkat cell RNA spiked in. Subset given: FACS-sorted CD8+CD4-CCR7+CD45RA+ naive T cells. This clonotype was obtained from a human donor in good health. Some libraries in this study had Jurkat cell RNA spiked in. The CDR3 sequence: CASSGGQGLDTQHF. The CDR3 DNA reads TGTGCCAGCAGCGGGGGACAGGGGCTCGATACGCAGCATTTT.